Listed below are T cell receptor beta chains from one sample, sequenced in a study of chemoradiotherapy in HPV16-positive cancers. The data were produced by immunoSEQ multiplex PCR, yet TCRdb's version contains in-frame clones alone and is incomplete. The sample consists of tens of thousands of clones, 73% of them appearing once. This sample was gathered from a patient who underwent chemoradiotherapy. These receptors were obtained from a human donor with HPV-associated anogenital cancer. Each CDR3 is given without its conserved first and last residue. The size of a clone is reported for some rows only, either as once, few or many, or as a class for expanded clones.

clone size: .
V gene: TRBV6-1
J gene: TRBJ2-3
CDR3 protein: AGGLAGATQY

clone size: .
V gene: TRBV7-9
J gene: TRBJ1-6
CDR3 protein: ASSPLTAQSLH

clone size: .
V gene: TRBV27
J gene: TRBJ1-1
CDR3 protein: ASSLTANTEAF

clone size: .
V gene: TRBV28
J gene: TRBJ1-2
CDR3 protein: ASSLGSPYGGSNYGYT

clone size: .
V gene: TRBV15
J gene: TRBJ1-1
CDR3 protein: ATSRDRGASTEAF

clone size: .
V gene: TRBV27
J gene: TRBJ2-1
CDR3 protein: ASSLFINPGKYNEQF

clone size: .
V gene: TRBV13
J gene: TRBJ2-3
CDR3 protein: ASSLEGPGDTQY

clone size: medium-sized
V gene: TRBV14
J gene: TRBJ2-2
CDR3 protein: ASSSGRRTGELF

clone size: .
V gene: TRBV29-1
J gene: TRBJ1-4
CDR3 protein: SVEDPNEKLF

clone size: .
V gene: TRBV29-1
J gene: TRBJ1-5
CDR3 protein: SVVQSANSNQPQH

clone size: .
V gene: TRBV27
J gene: TRBJ2-7
CDR3 protein: ASSLRFLPGDEQY

clone size: .
V gene: TRBV5-1
J gene: TRBJ2-7
CDR3 protein: ASSLDGSGPYEQY

clone size: once
V gene: TRBV5-1
J gene: TRBJ1-2
CDR3 protein: ASSLQGDYGYT

clone size: .
V gene: TRBV28
J gene: TRBJ2-6
CDR3 protein: AIFGVGANVLT

clone size: once
V gene: TRBV11-2
J gene: TRBJ1-1
CDR3 protein: ASSLNHGGEAF

clone size: .
V gene: TRBV5-1
J gene: TRBJ2-3
CDR3 protein: ASSSWTGGDADTQY

clone size: .
V gene: TRBV5-4
J gene: TRBJ1-6
CDR3 protein: ASTLGGSYNSPLH

clone size: .
V gene: TRBV6-4
J gene: TRBJ1-1
CDR3 protein: ASSDGGARNTEAF

clone size: .
V gene: TRBV5-1
J gene: TRBJ2-7
CDR3 protein: ASSFGTDGVEQY

clone size: .
V gene: TRBV6-6
J gene: TRBJ2-3
CDR3 protein: ASSYRDTSSDTQY

clone size: .
V gene: TRBV2
J gene: TRBJ2-5
CDR3 protein: ASRSLSSVETQY

clone size: once
V gene: TRBV5-4
J gene: TRBJ1-3
CDR3 protein: ASSLQGSGNTIY

clone size: .
V gene: TRBV7-9
J gene: TRBJ1-1
CDR3 protein: ASSPGTGGNTEAF

clone size: .
V gene: TRBV28
J gene: TRBJ2-3
CDR3 protein: ASSSVGQGPATQY

clone size: once
V gene: TRBV5-6
J gene: TRBJ2-2
CDR3 protein: ASSFRTSNTGELF

clone size: few
V gene: TRBV7-2
J gene: TRBJ1-5
CDR3 protein: ASSAGWGNQPQH

clone size: .
V gene: TRBV2
J gene: TRBJ2-1
CDR3 protein: ASSRDQSSYNEQF

clone size: .
V gene: TRBV4-2
J gene: TRBJ1-1
CDR3 protein: ASSRLQGGTEAF

clone size: few
V gene: TRBV11-2
J gene: TRBJ2-2
CDR3 protein: ASSLGDYNTGELF

clone size: .
V gene: TRBV15
J gene: TRBJ1-6
CDR3 protein: ATSDQGAPDSPLH

clone size: .
V gene: TRBV28
J gene: TRBJ1-4
CDR3 protein: ASSFGGADEKLF

clone size: .
V gene: TRBV19
J gene: TRBJ2-7
CDR3 protein: ASSKLAGVSYEQY

clone size: .
V gene: TRBV27
J gene: TRBJ1-5
CDR3 protein: ASSPTGINQPQH

clone size: few
V gene: TRBV18
J gene: TRBJ1-5
CDR3 protein: ASSRQGFDQPQH

clone size: few
V gene: TRBV28
J gene: TRBJ1-5
CDR3 protein: ASREGGRPQH

clone size: .
V gene: TRBV20-1
J gene: TRBJ1-1
CDR3 protein: SARSSTMTF

clone size: .
V gene: TRBV15
J gene: TRBJ2-6
CDR3 protein: ATSSVGSGANVLT

clone size: once
V gene: TRBV10-3
J gene: TRBJ2-1
CDR3 protein: AISLVGENNEQF

clone size: .
V gene: TRBV4-3
J gene: TRBJ2-2
CDR3 protein: ASSLQVGVKTGELF

clone size: .
V gene: TRBV19
J gene: .
CDR3 protein: ASSFRTGRTEQY

clone size: few
V gene: TRBV5-1
J gene: TRBJ2-7
CDR3 protein: ASSSGSGGEQY

clone size: .
V gene: TRBV5-1
J gene: TRBJ1-2
CDR3 protein: ASPFDRGSGGGFINYGYT

clone size: .
V gene: TRBV5-4
J gene: TRBJ2-1
CDR3 protein: ASSLRGIQDEQF